These 2 T cell receptor beta chains were all obtained from the same sample, sequenced in a study of T cell responses to AZD1222 COVID-19 vaccine. Method: immunoSEQ multiplex PCR; TCRdb's copy keeps in-frame clones and lacks some. The sample has 150,000 to 200,000 clones; about 92% are singletons. Sequences were derived from peripheral blood, sampled on day 0 of AZD1222 vaccination. These receptor sequences come from an adult in good health.

V and J are TRBV5-8 and TRBJ1-4; 7 bases agree with TRBD1. V was pared by 4 bases and J by 5 bases, with 2 bases of the junction left unmatched. The CDR3 is made up of 13 amino acids. CDR1 and CDR2 (germline): SGHTS, YDEGEE. The CDR3 DNA follows: TGTGCCAGCAGCCTGGGACAGAATGAAAAACTGTTTTTT. Protein: CASSLGQNEKLFF.

V and J are TRBV19 and TRBJ1-2; D is ambiguous. CDR3 size: 13 residues. The V end lost 0 bases, the J end lost 5 bases, and 7 bases lay between the germline ends. Germline values: CDR1 LNHDA, CDR2 SQIVND (reference sequence). The CDR3 DNA reads as TGTGCCAGTAGTATAGACCTGGAATATGGCTACACCTTC. This gives the protein CASSIDLEYGYTF.